The 19 T cell receptor beta chains below were found in one sample sequenced in a study of identical twins. Via MiXCR, TCRdb re-called the 5' RACE reads, giving one row per CDR3 protein. Counted here are 270,000 or so distinct CDR3 sequences, roughly 8.7% occurring once; the ten biggest clones make up over 2.5%. This same sample was also part of a study on yellow fever vaccine responses in identical twins.

The sequencing input was CD8+ T cells sorted from blood. The origin of the receptors is a young woman in good health.

The V call is TRBV27, the J call TRBJ2-7; the D gene is possibly TRBD2 (5 bases). There are 15 residues in the CDR3. Per the germline V gene, CDR1 is MNHEY and CDR2 is SMNVEV (reference sequence). The ends were cut back, 1 base at V and 0 bases at J, with 10 bases in the middle. In nucleotides, the CDR3 is TGTGCCAGCAGTTTATTTCTAGGGAGCTCCTACGAGCAGTACTTC. Its translation: CASSLFLGSSYEQYF.

This clonotype showed up many times. The chain carries TRBV5-1 and TRBJ2-5; tentative D call: TRBD1 (8 bases). The germline CDR1 and CDR2 sequences are SGHRS and YFSETQ. V dropped 2 bases and J dropped 4 bases, with 15 bases sitting between them. This CDR3 has 15 residues. For the CDR3, the DNA is TGCGCCAGCAGCTTACTGGACAGGGAGGGAGAGACCCAGTACTTC. Amino acid sequence: CASSLLDREGETQYF.

There are a few counts of this clonotype. The chain's CDR3 is CASSQAPRGGETQYF. The CDR3 region has the DNA TGTGCCAGCAGCCAAGCGCCCAGGGGTGGAGAGACCCAGTACTTC. This rearrangement joins TRBV3-1 to TRBJ2-5, with a weak D call TRBD1 (6 bases). Germline V lookup: CDR1 LGHDT, CDR2 YNNKEL (reference sequence). V was clipped by 1 base and J by 4 bases, with 13 bases between them. The CDR3 is 15 amino acids.

This clonotype was counted only a few times. This chain joins TRBV7-9 and TRBJ2-3; a weak D match, TRBD2 (6 bases). This CDR3 spans 17 amino acids. Trimming removed 6 bases at V and 2 bases at J, with 21 bases between. The germline gives CDR1 SEHNR, CDR2 FQNEAQ (reference sequence). The DNA of the CDR3 is TGTGCCAGCAGGTATACGGGGGAGTCCGTTGACACAGATACGCAGTATTTT. It yields the protein CASRYTGESVDTDTQYF.

At least ten counts were recorded for this clonotype. The J gene is TRBJ2-1, the V gene TRBV7-9, with TRBD2 identical over 8 bases. The CDR3 runs to 16 residues. The V segment lost 5 bases and the J segment 4 bases; nucleotides outside the gene matches: 10. Looked up from germline, CDR1 is SEHNR and CDR2 is FQNEAQ (reference sequence). The CDR3 sequence is CASSPSRGGQYNEQFF. The CDR3 DNA is TGTGCCAGCAGCCCTTCTCGGGGGGGGCAGTACAATGAGCAGTTCTTC.

This clonotype has ten or more counts. V gene TRBV28 combines with J gene TRBJ2-7; 9 nucleotides align to TRBD2. CDR1 and CDR2 from the germline V gene are MDHEN and SYDVKM. The CDR3 runs to 18 residues. Germline trimming cut 2 bases from V and 0 bases from J; bases unmatched to any gene: 11. CDR3 DNA: TGTGCCAGCAGTTTACGTAGGCTAGCGGGACTCCTCTCCTACGAGCAGTACTTC. As protein: CASSLRRLAGLLSYEQYF.

V gene TRBV6-1 combines with J gene TRBJ2-5; D is ambiguous. V was shortened by 6 bases and J by 7 bases, with 15 bases between the two germline ends. CDR1 and CDR2 (germline): MNHNS, SASEGT. The CDR3 runs to 13 residues. DNA of the CDR3: TGTGCCAGCAGCCTGGCCTCGGACGGGACCCAGTACTTC. The encoded protein is CASSLASDGTQYF.

This clonotype was seen a few times. Its ends do not fully match the called genes, so a read error is possible. J is TRBJ2-7 and V is TRBV20-1; TRBD2 aligns across 13 bases. The CDR3 totals 13 residues. CDR1 and CDR2 from the germline V gene are DFQATT and SNEGSKA (reference sequence). The CDR3 region is CSGRLAGGYEQYF. In DNA, the CDR3 is TGCAGTGGTAGACTAGCGGGAGGCTACGAGCAGTACTTC.

This clonotype was picked up a small number of times. The CDR3 loop reads CASSEDRANTGELFF. The CDR3 region has the DNA TGTGCCAGCAGCGAGGACAGGGCGAACACCGGGGAGCTGTTTTTT. The chain has TRBV9 and TRBJ2-2; 8 bases align to TRBD1. After removal of 3 bases from V and 0 bases from J, the junction contained 1 base not matched to a gene. Looked up from germline, CDR1 is SGDLS and CDR2 is YYNGEE. CDR3 length equals 15 residues. The variable domain in full, completed from reference TRBV9 and TRBJ2-2, reads DSGVTQTPKHLITATGQRVTLRCSPRSGDLSVYWYQQSLDQGLQFLIQYYNGEERAKGNILERFSAQQFPDLHSELNLSSLELGDSALYFCASSEDRANTGELFFGEGSRLTVL.

This clonotype was detected a few times. The chain couples TRBV6-5 to TRBJ2-1; D gene ambiguous. Germline V gene sequence: CDR1 MNHEY, CDR2 SVGAGI. The CDR3 runs to 14 residues. Trimming left V 4 bases short and J 5 bases short, with 12 bases between. CDR3 nucleotides: TGTGCCAGCAGTTCGCCCCGTGCGCACAATGAGCAGTTCTTC. It yields the protein CASSSPRAHNEQFF.

This clonotype showed up just a few times. The chain uses TRBV20-1 and TRBJ2-3, with 9 nucleotides matching TRBD2. Per germline, CDR1 DFQATT and CDR2 SNEGSKA (reference sequence). This CDR3 is built from 16 residues. With 1 base clipped from V and 0 bases from J, the junction kept 5 bases outside the gene matches. CDR3 coding DNA: TGCAGTGCTAGAGGGCGGGGGGGCCGCAGCACAGATACGCAGTATTTT. Translation: CSARGRGGRSTDTQYF.

DNA for the CDR3: TGTGCCAGCAGTCTTCATCCGGGGGGAGGGGAGACCCAGTACTTC. Residues: CASSLHPGGGETQYF. V is TRBV12-3 or TRBV12-4 and J is TRBJ2-5, with TRBD2 matching 7 bases. The CDR3 has 15 residues. The V gene end was trimmed by 5 bases and the J gene end by 5 bases; junction bases not matched to a gene: 11.

This clonotype was counted many times. The chain joins TRBV12-3 or TRBV12-4 to TRBJ2-3; 11 bases line up with TRBD2. The trim removed 7 bases at V and 2 bases at J, leaving 5 bases unmatched. The CDR3 covers 15 residues. CDR3 nucleotide sequence: TGTGCCAGCATAGGGACTAGCGGTTTCACAGATACGCAGTATTTT. Residues: CASIGTSGFTDTQYF.

This clonotype was counted ten times or more. This sequence joins TRBV10-2 and TRBJ2-7; D is ambiguous. Germline V gene sequence: CDR1 WSHSY, CDR2 SAAADI. CDR3 length: 12 residues. The V and J ends lost 4 bases and 7 bases respectively, with 11 bases between them. DNA of the CDR3: TGCGCCAGCAGTGGACCTCCCATGGAGCAGTACTTC. Translated: CASSGPPMEQYF.

There are many counts of this clonotype. J is TRBJ2-5 and V is TRBV15; D unclear. V dropped 4 bases and J dropped 3 bases, with 15 bases sitting between them. The CDR3 is 15 amino acids. CDR1 and CDR2 from the germline V gene are LNHNV and YYDKDF (reference sequence). CDR3 in amino acids: CATSIIRASKETQYF. The CDR3, as DNA: TGTGCCACCAGCATTATACGGGCCAGCAAAGAGACCCAGTACTTC.

The chain has TRBV4-3 and TRBJ2-2; weak D call: TRBD2 (5 bases). The germline V gene has CDR1 LGHNA and CDR2 YSLEER. V lost 0 bases, J lost 0 bases, and 11 bases lay in between. This CDR3 contains 17 residues. The CDR3, as DNA: TGCGCCAGCAGCCAAGAAGGAGGAATCGCGAACACCGGGGAGCTGTTTTTT. Translation: CASSQEGGIANTGELFF.

This clonotype was counted many times. This sequence joins TRBV7-9 and TRBJ2-5; TRBD1 might be the D (6 bases). The V gene's germline CDR1 is SEHNR and CDR2 FQNEAQ (reference sequence). The CDR3 spans 14 residues. Trimming removed 1 base from V and 5 bases from J, with 11 bases in between. The DNA for the CDR3 is TGTGCCAGCAGCTTAGAGGCAGGGGCCGAGACCCAGTACTTC. This sequence encodes CASSLEAGAETQYF.

This rearrangement joins TRBV4-2 to TRBJ2-7, with D possibly matching TRBD2 (5 bases). Germline CDR1 LGHNA, CDR2 YNFKEQ. V gave up 0 bases and J gave up 3 bases, with 12 bases separating them. The CDR3 has 15 residues. The CDR3 reads CASSQDPLGGYEQYF. CDR3 in DNA: TGTGCCAGCAGCCAAGACCCCTTAGGAGGCTACGAGCAGTACTTC.

This clonotype was detected ten times or more. The rearrangement uses TRBV6-5 and TRBJ2-1, with unresolved D. Germline assignment: CDR1 MNHEY and CDR2 SVGAGI. The CDR3 is 15 amino acids. Trimming pared 4 bases from V and 0 bases from J, leaving 10 bases between. CDR3 sequence reads: CASSLAAGSYNEQFF. Written as DNA, the CDR3 is TGTGCCAGCAGTTTGGCGGCCGGCTCCTACAATGAGCAGTTCTTC.